These 17 T cell receptor beta chains came from one sample sequenced in a study of T cell clonotyping in hematopoietic cell transplantation. Only in-frame clones appear in the TCRdb table, and some are missing; sequencing was by immunoSEQ multiplex PCR. This table holds approximately 8,700 clones, around 85% found once. The specimen comprised PBMCs, sampled 180 days after allogeneic stem cell transplant. The source of these receptors is a female patient in her 30s who had an allogeneic stem cell transplant, so the T cells may come from the graft donor. Some clones in this sample may be carry-over from other donors' samples.

The V gene is TRBV4-1, the J gene TRBJ1-3; D is unclear. Germline values: CDR1 MGHRA, CDR2 YSYEKL. This CDR3 region has 17 residues. The V and J ends lost 1 base and 1 base respectively, with 14 bases between them. The CDR3 DNA is TGCGCCAGCAGCCAAGTAGGCCCCGGGCATTCTGGAAACACCATATATTTT. Amino acids: CASSQVGPGHSGNTIYF.

This clone was counted once. This chain uses TRBV2 with TRBJ2-1; D not certain. The CDR3 sequence is 10 residues long. Germline V lookup: CDR1 SNHLY, CDR2 FYNNEI. The V gene lost 6 bases and the J gene lost 7 bases, with 4 bases spanning the gap. CDR3 DNA: TGTGCCAGCAGGGGAAATGAGCAGTTCTTC. This gives the protein CASRGNEQFF.

The rearrangement uses TRBV27 and TRBJ2-7; no firm D call. This CDR3 is 12 amino acids long. The ends were cut back, 4 bases at V and 4 bases at J, with 8 bases in the middle. Germline-derived CDR1 and CDR2 are MNHEY and SMNVEV (reference sequence). The CDR3 DNA follows: TGTGCCAGCAGTTCGGTAGGGTACGAGCAGTACTTC. It translates to CASSSVGYEQYF.

This clone was picked up one time. V is TRBV20-1 and J is TRBJ2-3; TRBD1 matches 8 bases. Germline CDR1 is DFQATT and CDR2 is SNEGSKA (reference sequence). V shed 6 bases, J shed 10 bases, and the junction held 6 bases outside the gene matches. This CDR3 comprises 11 residues. The CDR3 protein is CSATGGRAQYF. The CDR3 DNA follows: TGCAGTGCCACAGGGGGTCGAGCGCAGTATTTT.

The rearrangement uses TRBV7-9 and TRBJ1-2; a weak D match, TRBD1 (5 bases). Germline CDR1 and CDR2: SEHNR and FQNEAQ (reference sequence). There are 17 residues in the CDR3. V dropped 1 base and J dropped 6 bases, with 21 bases sitting between them. The CDR3 DNA reads as TGTGCCAGCAGCTTAGGGCAGTTCGTCGGGGTAGGGGATGGCTACACCTTC. Translation: CASSLGQFVGVGDGYTF.

The CDR3 DNA follows: TGTGCCAGCAGCCGGACCAATTCGGGCGGCTACACCTTC. This translates into CASSRTNSGGYTF. This chain links TRBV7-2 with TRBJ1-2; D gene ambiguous. Between the trimmed V and J ends, which lost 5 bases and 8 bases, there was a span of 15 bases. Per germline, CDR1 SGHTA and CDR2 FQGNSA. CDR3 size: 13 residues.

V usage is TRBV29-1 and J usage is TRBJ1-1, with D possibly being TRBD1 (5 bases). Trimming pared 7 bases from V and 1 base from J, leaving 13 bases between. Germline V gene data show CDR1 as SQVTM and CDR2 as ANQGSEA. This CDR3 is 13 amino acids long. The DNA of the CDR3 is TGCAGCGCCCCTTGGGGGGGGAACACTGAAGCTTTCTTT. Residues: CSAPWGGNTEAFF.

The table lists this clone with a count of one. This chain joins TRBV11-3 and TRBJ1-2; 7 positions agree with TRBD1. This CDR3 is built from 13 residues. The V and J ends lost 5 bases and 2 bases, in that order; junction bases with no gene match: 2. Germline assignment: CDR1 SGHNT and CDR2 YENEEA. CDR3 residues: CASSPGQNYGYTF. The CDR3 DNA reads as TGTGCCAGCAGCCCGGGACAGAACTATGGCTACACCTTC.

The chain recombines TRBV19 with TRBJ1-2, with D possibly TRBD1 on 5 matching bases. CDR1 and CDR2 (germline): LNHDA, SQIVND (reference sequence). V shed 3 bases and J shed 5 bases, with 16 bases lying between them. This CDR3 spans 15 amino acids. This CDR3 is CASSIRWDPGYGYTF. CDR3 DNA sequence: TGTGCCAGTAGTATTCGCTGGGACCCAGGATATGGCTACACCTTC.

This chain links TRBV5-4 with TRBJ2-3; D unclear. Trimming pared 2 bases from V and 3 bases from J, leaving 10 bases between. Looked up from germline, CDR1 is SGHNT and CDR2 is YYREEE (reference sequence). The CDR3 runs to 14 residues. CDR3 loop: CASSFGPKTDTQYF. The CDR3 nucleotides are TGTGCCAGCAGCTTTGGCCCAAAGACAGATACGCAGTATTTT.

J is TRBJ1-1 and V is TRBV29-1; the D is unclear. CDR3 size: 13 residues. The ends were cut back, 3 bases at V and 1 base at J, with 9 bases in the middle. In germline, CDR1 is SQVTM, CDR2 ANQGSEA. The CDR3 spells CSVDRVRNTEAFF. CDR3 nucleotide sequence: TGCAGCGTTGATCGCGTAAGGAACACTGAAGCTTTCTTT.

The chain couples TRBV27 to TRBJ1-3, with D perhaps matching TRBD1 (5 bases). Per the germline V gene, CDR1 is MNHEY and CDR2 is SMNVEV (reference sequence). V was cut by 3 bases and J by 0 bases, with 12 bases left in between. The CDR3 contains 16 residues. CDR3 in amino acids: CASSLSGRYSGNTIYF. CDR3 DNA sequence: TGTGCCAGCAGTTTGTCGGGACGGTACTCTGGAAACACCATATATTTT.

A single count supports this clone. The CDR3, as DNA: TGTGCCAGCAGCTACGGGGGGAGCAATCAGCCCCAGCATTTT. Protein product: CASSYGGSNQPQHF. The chain joins TRBV5-6 to TRBJ1-5; perhaps TRBD1 as D (5 bases). CDR1 is SGHDT, CDR2 YYEEEE, per germline. Trimming shortened V by 3 bases and J by 1 base, and 8 bases separated the two germline ends. This CDR3 has 14 residues.

This chain links TRBV27 with TRBJ2-7; the match to TRBD1 covers 7 bases. Trimming took 5 bases from V and 3 from J; bases not matched to a gene: 7. The CDR3 length is 14 residues. Germline values: CDR1 MNHEY, CDR2 SMNVEV (reference sequence). CDR3 in DNA: TGTGCCAGCAGTAGGCGGCAGGGGGTCTACGAGCAGTACTTC. Translation gives CASSRRQGVYEQYF.

The CDR3 sequence: CASKRVLGANVLTF. The DNA for the CDR3 is TGTGCCAGTAAGAGGGTCCTCGGGGCCAACGTCCTGACTTTC. This sequence joins TRBV19 and TRBJ2-6; D may be TRBD2 (5 bases). Between the trimmed V and J ends, which lost 7 bases and 4 bases, there was a span of 11 bases. Germline lookup yields CDR1 LNHDA and CDR2 SQIVND (reference sequence). The CDR3 loop spans 14 amino acids.

This CDR3 is CASSVVRNTEAFF. The CDR3 nucleotides are TGTGCCAGCAGCGTTGTCAGGAACACTGAAGCTTTCTTT. The rearrangement uses TRBV9 and TRBJ1-1; no reliable D call. The V gene's germline CDR1 is SGDLS and CDR2 YYNGEE. Trimming left V 2 bases short and J 1 base short, with 6 bases between. The CDR3 is 13 amino acids.

This chain joins TRBV7-2 and TRBJ2-7; D gene ambiguous. Trimming left V 5 bases short and J 3 bases short, with 8 bases between. Germline assignment: CDR1 SGHTA and CDR2 FQGNSA. The length of the CDR3 is 12 residues. The CDR3 DNA reads as TGTGCCAGCAGCCTATTGGGCTACGAGCAGTACTTC. Protein product: CASSLLGYEQYF. Variable domain in full (rest from reference TRBV7-2 and TRBJ2-7): GAGVSQSPSNKVTEKGKDVELRCDPISGHTALYWYRQSLGQGLEFLIYFQGNSAPDKSGLPSDRFSAERTGGSVSTLTIQRTQQEDSAVYLCASSLLGYEQYFGPGTRLTVT.